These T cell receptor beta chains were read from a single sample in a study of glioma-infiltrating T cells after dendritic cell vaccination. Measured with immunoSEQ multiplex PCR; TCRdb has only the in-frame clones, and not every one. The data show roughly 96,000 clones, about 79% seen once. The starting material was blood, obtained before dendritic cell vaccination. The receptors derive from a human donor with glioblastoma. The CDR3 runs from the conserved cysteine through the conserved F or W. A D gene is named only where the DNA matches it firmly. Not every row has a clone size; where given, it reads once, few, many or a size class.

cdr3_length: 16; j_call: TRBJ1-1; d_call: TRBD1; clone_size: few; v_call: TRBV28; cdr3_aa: CASSFGATGLVTEAFF
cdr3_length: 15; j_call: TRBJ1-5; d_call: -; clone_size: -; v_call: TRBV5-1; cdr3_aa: CASSFGGDGNQPQHF
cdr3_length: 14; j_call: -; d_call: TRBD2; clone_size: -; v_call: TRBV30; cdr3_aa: CAWSAGLAGYEQYF
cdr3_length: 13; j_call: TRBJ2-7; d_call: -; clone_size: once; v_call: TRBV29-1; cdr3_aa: CSVAAGTAYEQYF
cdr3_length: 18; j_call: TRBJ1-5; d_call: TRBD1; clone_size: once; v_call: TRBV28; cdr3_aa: CASSLAGQGIYSNQPQHF
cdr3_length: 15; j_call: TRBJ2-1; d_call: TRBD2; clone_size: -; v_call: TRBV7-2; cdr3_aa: CASSSRTSAYNEQFF
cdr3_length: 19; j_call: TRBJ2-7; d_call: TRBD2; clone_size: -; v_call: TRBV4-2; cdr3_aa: CASSLSGGGLAGMTYEQYF
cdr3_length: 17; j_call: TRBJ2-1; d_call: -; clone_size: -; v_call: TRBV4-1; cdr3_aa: CASSQVKDAGAYNEQFF
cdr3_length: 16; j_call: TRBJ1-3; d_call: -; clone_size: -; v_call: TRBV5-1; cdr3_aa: CASSSGPPGPGNTIYF
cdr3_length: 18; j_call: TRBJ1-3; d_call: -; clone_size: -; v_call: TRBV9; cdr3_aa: CASSVGAETYFSGNTIYF
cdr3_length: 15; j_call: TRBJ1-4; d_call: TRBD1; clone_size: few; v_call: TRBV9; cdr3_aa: CASSAGDRGNEKLFF
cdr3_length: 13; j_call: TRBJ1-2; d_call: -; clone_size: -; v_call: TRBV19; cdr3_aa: CASSAVPNYGYTF
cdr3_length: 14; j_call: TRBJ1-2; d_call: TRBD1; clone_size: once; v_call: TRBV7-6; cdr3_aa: CASSLYLGGDGYTF
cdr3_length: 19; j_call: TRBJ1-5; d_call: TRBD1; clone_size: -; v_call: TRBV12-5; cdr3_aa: CASGETGTAESYSNQPQHF
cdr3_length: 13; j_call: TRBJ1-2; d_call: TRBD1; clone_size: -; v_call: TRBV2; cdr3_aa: CATGDSHVYGYTF
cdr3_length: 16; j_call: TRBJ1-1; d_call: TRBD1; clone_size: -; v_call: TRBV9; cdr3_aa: CASSPQTGGANTEAFF
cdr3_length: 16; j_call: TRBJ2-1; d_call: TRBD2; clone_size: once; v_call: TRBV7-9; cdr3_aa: CASSPSSGGAVNEQFF
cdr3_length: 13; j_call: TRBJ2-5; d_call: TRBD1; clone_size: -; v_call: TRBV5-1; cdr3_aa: CASRVGQQETQYF
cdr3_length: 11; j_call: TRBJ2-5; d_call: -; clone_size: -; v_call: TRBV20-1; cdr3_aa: CSARAQETQYF
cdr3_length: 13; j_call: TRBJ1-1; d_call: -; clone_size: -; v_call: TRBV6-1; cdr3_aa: CASSAGWNTEAFF
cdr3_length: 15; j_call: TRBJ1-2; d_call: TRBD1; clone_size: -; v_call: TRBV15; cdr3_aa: CATSRDIRTGHGYTF
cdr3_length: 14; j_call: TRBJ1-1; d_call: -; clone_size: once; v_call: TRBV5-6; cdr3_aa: CASSLGGVNTEAFF
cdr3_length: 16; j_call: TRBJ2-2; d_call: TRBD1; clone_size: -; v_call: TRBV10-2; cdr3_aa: CASRAPGQGGSGELFF
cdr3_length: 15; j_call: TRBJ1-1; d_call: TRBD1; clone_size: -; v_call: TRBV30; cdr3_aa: CAWSVGQAMNTEAFF
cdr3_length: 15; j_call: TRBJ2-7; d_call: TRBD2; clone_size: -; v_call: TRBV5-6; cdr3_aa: CASSLAGLVSYEQYF
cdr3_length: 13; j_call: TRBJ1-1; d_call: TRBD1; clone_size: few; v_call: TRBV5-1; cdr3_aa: CASTHRGDTEAFF
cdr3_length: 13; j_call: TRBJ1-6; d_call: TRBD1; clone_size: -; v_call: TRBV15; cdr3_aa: CATSRATGDPLHF
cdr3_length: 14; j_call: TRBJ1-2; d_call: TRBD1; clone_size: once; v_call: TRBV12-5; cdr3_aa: CASGPGQGPYGYTF
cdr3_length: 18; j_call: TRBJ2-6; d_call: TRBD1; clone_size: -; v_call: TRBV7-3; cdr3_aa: CASSSDRGALSGANVLTF
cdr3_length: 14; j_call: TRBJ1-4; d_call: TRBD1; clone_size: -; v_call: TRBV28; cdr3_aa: CASSFGDRNEKLFF